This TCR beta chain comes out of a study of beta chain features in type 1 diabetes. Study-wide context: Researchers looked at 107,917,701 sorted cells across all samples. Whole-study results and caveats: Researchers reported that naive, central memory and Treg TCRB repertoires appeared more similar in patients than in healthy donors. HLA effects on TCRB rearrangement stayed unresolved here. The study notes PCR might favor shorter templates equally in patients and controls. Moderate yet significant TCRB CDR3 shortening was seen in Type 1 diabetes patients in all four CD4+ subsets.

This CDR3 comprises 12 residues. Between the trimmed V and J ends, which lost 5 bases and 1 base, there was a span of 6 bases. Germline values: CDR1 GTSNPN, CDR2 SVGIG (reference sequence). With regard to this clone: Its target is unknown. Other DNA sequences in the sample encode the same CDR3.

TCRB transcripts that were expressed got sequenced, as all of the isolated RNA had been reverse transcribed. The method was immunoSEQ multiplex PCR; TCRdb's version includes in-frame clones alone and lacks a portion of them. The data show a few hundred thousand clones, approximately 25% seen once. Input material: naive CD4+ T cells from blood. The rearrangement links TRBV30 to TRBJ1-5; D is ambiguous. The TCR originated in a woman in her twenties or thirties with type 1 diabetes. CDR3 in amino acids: CAWSRSNQPQHF. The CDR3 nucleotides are TGTGCCTGGTCCCGGAGCAATCAGCCCCAGCATTTT.